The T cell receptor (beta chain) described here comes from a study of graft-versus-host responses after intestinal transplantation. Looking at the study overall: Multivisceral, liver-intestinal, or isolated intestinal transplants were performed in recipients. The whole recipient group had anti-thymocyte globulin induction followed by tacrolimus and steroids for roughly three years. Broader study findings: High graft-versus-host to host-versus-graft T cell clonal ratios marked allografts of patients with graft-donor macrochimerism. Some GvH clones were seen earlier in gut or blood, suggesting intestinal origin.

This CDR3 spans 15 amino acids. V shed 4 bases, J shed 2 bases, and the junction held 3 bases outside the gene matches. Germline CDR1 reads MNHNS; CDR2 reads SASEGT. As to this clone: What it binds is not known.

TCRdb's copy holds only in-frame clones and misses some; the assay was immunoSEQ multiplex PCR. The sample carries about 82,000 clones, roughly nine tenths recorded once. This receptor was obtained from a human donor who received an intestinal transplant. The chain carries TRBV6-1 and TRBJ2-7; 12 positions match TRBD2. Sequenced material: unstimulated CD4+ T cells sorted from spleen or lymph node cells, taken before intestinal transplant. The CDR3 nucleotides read TGTGCCAGCAGTGGAACTAGCGGGGGGACCTACGAGCAGTACTTC. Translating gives CASSGTSGGTYEQYF.